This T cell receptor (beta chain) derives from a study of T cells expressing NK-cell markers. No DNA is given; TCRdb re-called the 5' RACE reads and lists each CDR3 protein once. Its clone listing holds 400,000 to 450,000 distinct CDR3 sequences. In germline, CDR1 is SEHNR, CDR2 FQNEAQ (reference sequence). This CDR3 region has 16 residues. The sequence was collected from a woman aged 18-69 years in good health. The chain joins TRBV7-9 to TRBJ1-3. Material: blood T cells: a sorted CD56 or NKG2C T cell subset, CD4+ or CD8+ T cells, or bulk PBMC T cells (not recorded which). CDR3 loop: CASSFAATVSGNTIYF.